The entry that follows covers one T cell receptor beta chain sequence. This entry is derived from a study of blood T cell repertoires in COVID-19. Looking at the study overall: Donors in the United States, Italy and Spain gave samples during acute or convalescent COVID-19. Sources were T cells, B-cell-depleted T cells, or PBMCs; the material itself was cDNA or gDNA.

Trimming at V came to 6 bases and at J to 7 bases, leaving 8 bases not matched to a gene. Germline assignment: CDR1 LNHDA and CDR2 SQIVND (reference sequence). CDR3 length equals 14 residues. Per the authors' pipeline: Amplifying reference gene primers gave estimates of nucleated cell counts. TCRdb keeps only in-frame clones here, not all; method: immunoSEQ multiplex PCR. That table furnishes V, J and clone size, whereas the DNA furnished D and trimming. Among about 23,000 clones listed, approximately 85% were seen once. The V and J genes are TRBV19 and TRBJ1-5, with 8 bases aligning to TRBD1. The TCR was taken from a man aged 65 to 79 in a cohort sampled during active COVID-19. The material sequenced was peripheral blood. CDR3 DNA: TGTGCCAGTAGAGACAGGGGACGCCACCAGCCCCAGCATTTT. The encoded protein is CASRDRGRHQPQHF.